A single T cell receptor beta chain is shown here with its context. Its antigen remains unidentified. The missing CDR3 end, 3 residues past where the read stops, is filled in from the germline J gene. Replacement immunoglobulin had been given to every CVID subject for at least one year. Measured with immunoSEQ multiplex PCR; TCRdb has only the in-frame clones, and not every one. The counts give about 34,000 clones, none of them seen only once; more than 25% is held by the top ten. The CDR3 contains 15 residues. From germline, CDR1 is SEHNR and CDR2 FQNEAQ (reference sequence). Trimming took 2 bases from V and 2 from J; bases not matched to a gene: 5. These data come from a study of T cell clonality in common variable immunodeficiency. Study-level results: Compared with healthy controls, CVID subjects showed increased TCRbeta clonality, mostly in about a third. T cell subpopulation sequencing would be needed to explain CVID clonality. Shared TCRbeta clones were fewer between CVID subjects than controls. Common variable immunodeficiency TCR beta sequences reportedly had fewer deletions and N-nucleotide insertions.

The TCR was taken from a human donor with common variable immunodeficiency. The sequenced sample was peripheral blood mononuclear cells. V gene TRBV7-9 combines with J gene TRBJ2-7; 8 bases align to TRBD2. Here the CDR3 reads CASSLTNSGTYEQYF. The covered CDR3 bases are TGTGCCAGCAGCTTAACTAATAGCGGGACCTACGAG.